This paragraph reports one T cell receptor beta chain. Its antigen is still unknown. Per-nucleotide qualities are absent, and no much larger clonotype sits a single base away. The data stem from a study of shared clonotypes between healthy human individuals (TCRdb year 2020). Turning to the overall study: Two women and three men aged 18 to 49 years were included in the cohort. To estimate repertoire size and how much clonotype sharing occurs between individuals, the study deeply sequenced the blood TCR repertoires of a handful of healthy adults. To increase sequencing depth and limit assay-specific biases, TCR repertoire library preparation and sequencing were carried out by different laboratories using diverse techniques. Per donor, leukapheresis produced somewhere between about 0.94 and 9 billion PBMCs.

Broad study findings and their caveats: Sampling was restricted to blood, and TCR repertoires in tissues likely differ from the TCR repertoires found in blood. The genetic and exposure-history diversity represented was limited by the small number of donors. Pairwise subsampling indicated that sequencing depth was expected to affect the degree of clonotype sharing among donors.

Using the deep immunoSEQ assay, TCR CDR3 regions were amplified from genomic DNA by multiplex PCR. Genomic DNA extracted from each cell subset was distributed evenly over all wells of several immunoSEQ 96-well plates, and each plate served as one replicate. For unsorted PBMC, each replicate PCR was loaded with approximately 320 ng genomic DNA, equivalent to roughly 33,000 T cell genomes. Ten immunoSEQ deep assay plates were used to sequence the unsorted PBMC genomic DNA. Purified libraries were measured with a Qubit 3.0 fluorometer, size-checked on a Bioanalyzer 2100, and measured again with the KAPA Library Quantification kit. Every immunoSEQ 96-well plate was sequenced on a separate single-read 150-cycle Illumina NextSeq 550 flow cell. From the authors' description of their analysis: Because the immunoSEQ output held only junctional sequences and lacked quality scores, the filtering could not match the filtering applied to full-length reads. Sequences were annotated with PyIR, a Python wrapper for IgBLAST v1.9, and V/J genes and CDR3 were assigned using IMGT germline references. Reads were filtered out if the reads had weak V/J assignments (E-value above 1e-6), no CDR3, stop codons, out-of-frame junctions, or ambiguous translated residues. V3J clonotypes were defined as sequences sharing an identical inferred V gene, J gene, and CDR3 amino acid sequence. The percentage overlap between two repertoires was calculated by dividing the number of shared unique clonotypes by the size of the smaller repertoire. Three approaches were used to assess repertoire richness: RTK rarefaction, the Chao1 estimator, and Recon v2.1 estimates of unobserved clonotypes. Sourced from immuneACCESS, this table was stored by TCRdb with only in-frame sequences that have V and J called. A share of the clones is absent; for the studies checked, an unresolved V gene accounts for under half, and the remainder has no known explanation. From that table come the V and J calls and clone size; the DNA was used to work out D and trimming. This sample has about 480,000 clones in its table, and less than 85% of those were observed once. Approximately 13% of the sample is held by the ten biggest clonotypes.

The donors were healthy, HIV-negative adults with no recently reported acute infections or vaccinations. Every donor was a Caucasian adult living in Nashville, Tennessee, USA. For unsorted samples, roughly 91 million PBMCs were counted, and genomic DNA was extracted using the QIAamp DNA Blood Mini kit. After blood collection by leukapheresis, PBMCs were isolated using Ficoll-Histopaque density gradient centrifugation and then cryopreserved in the vapor phase of liquid nitrogen. Reading the germline V gene gives CDR1 SGHRS and CDR2 YFSETQ. The V end loses 0 bases and the J end loses 3 bases, and a stretch of 9 bases separates them. The CDR3 numbers 15 residues from cysteine through phenylalanine. This entry keeps only the CDR3 DNA: 45 bases, framed from base 1.

The clonotype comes from a woman between 40 and 55 years old in good health. Some clones in this sample may be carry-over from other donors' samples. The chain couples TRBV5-1 to TRBJ2-2; tentative D gene TRBD2, with 5 bases matching. The source material was PBMCs. The nucleotide sequence reads as follows: TGCGCCAGCAGCTTGGTTAGCGCGGACACCGGGGAGCTGTTTTTT. Its protein is CASSLVSADTGELFF. The full variable domain, completed from the reference TRBV5-1 and TRBJ2-2 proteins outside the CDR3, reads KAGVTQTPRYLIKTRGQQVTLSCSPISGHRSVSWYQQTPGQGLQFLFEYFSETQRNKGNFPGRFSGRQFSNSRSEMNVSTLELGDSALYLCASSLVSADTGELFFGEGSRLTVL.